The present entry profiles one TCR beta chain with its context. Antigen specificity is unknown. This sample is drawn from a study of beta chain features in type 1 diabetes. Study observations and caveats: A greater similarity of naive, central memory and Treg TCRB repertoires was seen among patients than among healthy donors.

Sequenced material consisted of expressed TCRB transcripts (all of the isolated RNA was reverse transcribed). The repertoire was sequenced with immunoSEQ multiplex PCR; TCRdb's copy has only in-frame clones and lacks some. The sample includes about 270,000 clones, 12% to 15% seen only once; the top ten take roughly 0.024%. The CDR3 sequence is 15 residues long. Germline V gene lookup returns CDR1 KGHSH and CDR2 LQKENI. Between the trimmed V and J ends, which lost 2 bases and 5 bases, there was a span of 15 bases. V and J are TRBV18 and TRBJ1-2; tentative D call: TRBD1 (6 bases). This sequence was found in a woman aged 40 to 49 in good health. The sequenced sample was naive CD4+ T cells from blood. This CDR3 is CASSPGTDRPYGYTF. In nucleotides, the CDR3 is TGTGCCAGCTCACCAGGCACGGACAGACCGTATGGCTACACCTTC.